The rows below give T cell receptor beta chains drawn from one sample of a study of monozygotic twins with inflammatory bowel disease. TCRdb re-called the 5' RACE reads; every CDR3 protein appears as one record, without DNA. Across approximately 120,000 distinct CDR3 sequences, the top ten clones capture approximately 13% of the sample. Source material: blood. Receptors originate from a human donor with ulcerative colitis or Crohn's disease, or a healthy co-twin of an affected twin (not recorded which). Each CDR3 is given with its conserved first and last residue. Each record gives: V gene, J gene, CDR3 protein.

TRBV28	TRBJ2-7	CASSLLYGRVGEQYF
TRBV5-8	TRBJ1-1	CASRFRAGGTEAFF
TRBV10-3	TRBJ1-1	CAISEPFQGARTEAFF
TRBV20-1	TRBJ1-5	CSATRRGNQPQHF
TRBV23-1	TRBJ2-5	CASSQCPRGGETQYF
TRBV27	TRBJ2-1	CASRPVSAYNEQFF
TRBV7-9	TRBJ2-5	CARCTPDYGETQYF
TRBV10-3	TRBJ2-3	CAIKPGATDTQYF
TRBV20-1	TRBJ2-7	CSAQPGQVYEQYF
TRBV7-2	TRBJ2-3	CASSPLASGRADTQYF
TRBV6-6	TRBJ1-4	CASKPPGGEKLFF
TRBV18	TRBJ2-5	CASSPPTGGSETQYF
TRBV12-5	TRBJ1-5	CASGRWADNQPQHF